The 10 T cell receptor beta chains listed next were all sequenced from one sample in a study of cytomegalovirus exposure and HLA in healthy donors (dated by TCRdb to about 2017). The method behind the library was the immunoSEQ multiplex PCR assay. For the multiplex PCR, a mixture combining 60 forward primers for TCR Vbeta segments and 13 reverse primers for TCR Jbeta segments was used. TCRdb took this table from immuneACCESS and kept in-frame rearrangements with V and J called. Such tables lack part of the clones; where checked against another copy, unresolved V genes explain under half of the gap, and the rest is unexplained. The sample table shows over 150,000 clones, and around four fifths are seen once. 1.4% to 1.5% of the sample is taken by the ten largest. The specimen was PBMCs. The receptor source for this set is a woman in her thirties in good health and CMV-seropositive.

V usage is TRBV5-1 and J usage is TRBJ2-3, with 7 bases aligning to TRBD2. With 4 bases clipped from V and 4 bases from J, the junction kept 9 bases outside the gene matches. In germline, CDR1 is SGHRS, CDR2 YFSETQ. This CDR3 is 15 amino acids long. The CDR3 here is CASSGLTSSADTQYF. The CDR3 DNA sequence: TGCGCCAGCAGCGGACTGACTAGCAGCGCAGATACGCAGTATTTT.

The CDR3 sequence is CASNKLAGVGNADTQYF. The CDR3 coding sequence is TGTGCCAGTAACAAGCTAGCGGGAGTAGGGAACGCAGATACGCAGTATTTT. The rearrangement uses TRBV19 and TRBJ2-3; TRBD2 aligns across 10 bases. The V gene end was trimmed by 7 bases and the J gene end by 4 bases; junction bases not matched to a gene: 14. This CDR3 comprises 17 residues. CDR1 is LNHDA and CDR2 is SQIVND in the germline V gene (reference sequence).

This clone was detected many times. The genes are TRBV5-6 and TRBJ2-1; 9 nucleotides match TRBD1. Germline CDR1 reads SGHDT; CDR2 reads YYEEEE. The CDR3 has 15 amino acids. After removal of 4 bases from V and 5 bases from J, the junction contained 7 bases not matched to a gene. The CDR3 region is CASSNRRTGDNEQFF. The CDR3 DNA reads TGTGCCAGCAGCAACCGCAGGACAGGGGACAATGAGCAGTTCTTC.

The CDR3 here is CASSPGTGKYQPQHF. DNA for the CDR3: TGTGCCAGCAGCCCCGGGACAGGGAAATATCAGCCCCAGCATTTT. J is TRBJ1-5 and V is TRBV5-8; 9 bases match TRBD1. The germline V gene encodes CDR1 SGHTS and CDR2 YDEGEE. The CDR3 runs to 15 residues. V shed 4 bases and J 5 bases; nucleotides not matched to a gene: 7. The full variable domain, in which reference TRBV5-8 and TRBJ1-5 provide the parts outside the CDR3, is EAGVTQSPTHLIKTRGQQATLRCSPISGHTSVYWYQQALGLGLQFLLWYDEGEERNRGNFPPRFSGRQFPNYSSELNVNALELEDSALYLCASSPGTGKYQPQHFGDGTRLSIL.

This chain joins TRBV5-1 and TRBJ2-3; D is unresolved. Germline CDR1 SGHRS, CDR2 YFSETQ. The V end was cut by 2 bases, the J end by 4 bases, with 14 bases between. The CDR3 runs 15 residues. CDR3 nucleotides: TGCGCCAGCAGCTTAGAGTACTGGAGCTCAGATACGCAGTATTTT. Translated: CASSLEYWSSDTQYF. The full variable domain, completed using reference TRBV5-1 and TRBJ2-3, is KAGVTQTPRYLIKTRGQQVTLSCSPISGHRSVSWYQQTPGQGLQFLFEYFSETQRNKGNFPGRFSGRQFSNSRSEMNVSTLELGDSALYLCASSLEYWSSDTQYFGPGTRLTVL.

This chain links TRBV25-1 with TRBJ1-1; D might be TRBD1 (5 bases). CDR1 and CDR2 (germline): MGHDK, SYGVNS. V lost 2 bases and J lost 1, with 11 bases in between. The CDR3 sequence is 15 residues long. In nucleotides, the CDR3 is TGTGCCAGCAGTGAAAACCTCGGGGGGAACACTGAAGCTTTCTTT. Protein product: CASSENLGGNTEAFF.

This chain uses TRBV9 with TRBJ1-3; maybe TRBD1 (5 bases). Germline assignment: CDR1 SGDLS and CDR2 YYNGEE. The CDR3 is 16 amino acids. V lost 3 bases and J 0 bases, leaving 13 bases between the germline ends. The CDR3 DNA reads TGTGCCAGCAGCGCTAGTGGGGGGTTCTCTGGAAACACCATATATTTT. This sequence encodes CASSASGGFSGNTIYF.

This clone was seen a handful of times. The chain couples TRBV7-3 to TRBJ2-1, with 10 bases that match TRBD1. The CDR3 is 16 residues long. The trim removed 2 bases at V and 6 bases at J, leaving 7 bases unmatched. CDR1 and CDR2 (germline): SGHTA, FQGTGA. CDR3 sequence reads: CASSLDSGTGVNEQFF. CDR3 coding DNA: TGTGCCAGCAGCTTAGATTCCGGGACAGGGGTCAATGAGCAGTTCTTC.

This clone was recorded only once. The sample holds other DNA sequences that translate to the same CDR3. The V gene is TRBV27, the J gene TRBJ1-5; D gene ambiguous. The ends were cut back, 0 bases at V and 5 bases at J, with 5 bases in the middle. The germline V gene encodes CDR1 MNHEY and CDR2 SMNVEV (reference sequence). This CDR3 contains 13 residues. In DNA form, the CDR3 reads TGTGCCAGCAGTTTATCCCCTGATCAGCCCCAGCATTTT. This gives the protein CASSLSPDQPQHF.

V and J are TRBV11-1 and TRBJ2-1; TRBD2 matches at 7 bases. After removal of 8 bases from V and 0 bases from J, the junction contained 1 base not matched to a gene. Germline CDR1 SGHAT, CDR2 FQDESV (reference sequence). CDR3 length: 13 residues. CDR3 amino acids: CASGEGSYNEQFF. The CDR3 coding sequence is TGTGCCAGCGGGGAGGGCTCCTACAATGAGCAGTTCTTC.